What follows describes a single TCR beta chain. The antigen remains unidentified. PCR primers comprised 60 Vbeta and 13 Jbeta primers. Measured with immunoSEQ multiplex PCR; TCRdb has only the in-frame clones, and not every one. Seen here are over 150,000 clones, 70% to 80% observed once, and the top ten hold 1.3%. The sample belongs to a study of cytomegalovirus exposure and HLA in healthy donors. Whole-study context: About 77 million unique TCRs from HLA-typed donors made up an early data release. Study observations and caveats: The productive fraction for most TCR beta V segments was about 90% or about 30% in an earlier analysis. The HLA-A and HLA-B alleles of most subjects were reportedly predicted accurately from TCR beta sequences.

The CDR3 contains 13 residues. Germline values: CDR1 SNHLY, CDR2 FYNNEI. V shed 4 bases and J shed 4 bases, with 10 bases lying between them. Source material: PBMCs. The TCR comes from a woman in her fifties or sixties in good health and CMV-seronegative. This chain uses TRBV2 with TRBJ1-1; D may be TRBD1 (6 bases). The CDR3 region is CASSVEGGTEAFF. The CDR3 nucleotides read TGTGCCAGCAGTGTCGAAGGGGGCACTGAAGCTTTCTTT.